The rows below give T cell receptor beta chains drawn from one sample of a study of T cell responses to AZD1222 COVID-19 vaccine. Sequencing used immunoSEQ multiplex PCR; TCRdb keeps in-frame clones, though not all of them. The table lists roughly 200,000 clones, around 88% of them singletons, with approximately 8% in the top ten. The starting material was peripheral blood, obtained on day 0 of AZD1222 vaccination. The receptor source for this set is an adult in good health. CDR3s include the opening cysteine and the closing phenylalanine or tryptophan. The D gene is left open where the match is weak. Clone size appears in some rows only: once, few, many, or a class for an expanded clone.

clone_size: .
j_call: TRBJ2-3
d_call: TRBD2
v_call: TRBV5-1
cdr3_aa: CASSFRLAGASTDTQYF
cdr3_nt: TGCGCCAGCAGCTTTCGACTAGCGGGGGCTAGCACAGATACGCAGTATTTT

clone_size: .
j_call: TRBJ2-2
d_call: .
v_call: TRBV5-1
cdr3_aa: CASSTLGQGSTGELFF
cdr3_nt: TGCGCCAGCAGCACCCTGGGCCAGGGATCGACCGGGGAGCTGTTTTTT

clone_size: .
j_call: TRBJ1-1
d_call: TRBD1
v_call: TRBV9
cdr3_aa: CASRRQGIGDTEAFF
cdr3_nt: TGTGCCAGCAGGAGACAGGGGATAGGGGACACTGAAGCTTTCTTT

clone_size: .
j_call: TRBJ1-5
d_call: .
v_call: TRBV19
cdr3_aa: CASSRADSNQPQHF
cdr3_nt: TGTGCCAGTAGTCGAGCGGATAGCAATCAGCCCCAGCATTTT

clone_size: .
j_call: TRBJ2-7
d_call: .
v_call: TRBV5-1
cdr3_aa: CASSLKRGLGEQYF
cdr3_nt: TGCGCCAGCAGCTTGAAGAGGGGTTTGGGCGAGCAGTACTTC

clone_size: .
j_call: TRBJ2-7
d_call: TRBD1
v_call: TRBV15
cdr3_aa: CATSPQGARYEQYF
cdr3_nt: TGTGCCACCAGTCCCCAGGGGGCGAGGTACGAGCAGTACTTC

clone_size: once
j_call: TRBJ2-3
d_call: .
v_call: TRBV10-3
cdr3_aa: CAISRASSTDTQYF
cdr3_nt: TGTGCCATCAGTAGGGCTAGCAGCACAGATACGCAGTATTTT

clone_size: .
j_call: TRBJ1-5
d_call: .
v_call: TRBV10-3
cdr3_aa: CAISPSTGQQPQHF
cdr3_nt: TGTGCCATCAGCCCCTCGACAGGACAGCAGCCCCAGCATTTT

clone_size: .
j_call: TRBJ2-7
d_call: TRBD1
v_call: TRBV11-2
cdr3_aa: CASSLGPRRDRSSYEQYF
cdr3_nt: TGTGCCAGCAGCTTAGGACCAAGGCGGGACAGGAGCTCCTACGAGCAGTACTTC

clone_size: .
j_call: TRBJ1-2
d_call: .
v_call: TRBV27
cdr3_aa: CASSFTGSYGYTF
cdr3_nt: TGTGCCAGCAGTTTTACAGGAAGCTATGGCTACACCTTC

clone_size: .
j_call: TRBJ2-7
d_call: TRBD1
v_call: TRBV2
cdr3_aa: CASREVGTDRSYEQYF
cdr3_nt: TGTGCCAGCAGGGAGGTCGGGACAGACCGCTCCTACGAGCAGTACTTC

clone_size: .
j_call: TRBJ2-2
d_call: .
v_call: TRBV7-9
cdr3_aa: CASSSVGTAGELFF
cdr3_nt: TGTGCCAGCAGCTCCGTCGGGACCGCCGGGGAGCTGTTTTTT

clone_size: .
j_call: TRBJ2-1
d_call: .
v_call: TRBV27
cdr3_aa: CASTRAGVPSNEQFF
cdr3_nt: TGTGCCAGCACTCGAGCAGGGGTCCCCTCCAATGAGCAGTTCTTC

clone_size: once
j_call: TRBJ2-7
d_call: .
v_call: TRBV2
cdr3_aa: CASSERSDSYEQYF
cdr3_nt: TGTGCCAGCAGCGAACGTTCCGACTCCTACGAGCAGTACTTC

clone_size: .
j_call: TRBJ1-2
d_call: .
v_call: TRBV27
cdr3_aa: CASSLSGGRANYGYTF
cdr3_nt: TGTGCCAGCAGTTTATCTGGCGGCAGGGCTAACTATGGCTACACCTTC

clone_size: once
j_call: TRBJ2-7
d_call: .
v_call: TRBV5-8
cdr3_aa: CASSLGRISEQYF
cdr3_nt: TGTGCCAGCAGCTTGGGCAGGATTAGCGAGCAGTACTTC

clone_size: once
j_call: TRBJ1-3
d_call: TRBD1
v_call: TRBV2
cdr3_aa: CASSENTHRGGNTIYF
cdr3_nt: TGTGCCAGCAGTGAAAACACCCACAGGGGCGGGAACACCATATATTTT

clone_size: .
j_call: TRBJ2-7
d_call: TRBD1
v_call: TRBV27
cdr3_aa: CASTVTGGAGTYEQYF
cdr3_nt: TGTGCCAGCACCGTGACAGGGGGCGCAGGAACCTACGAGCAGTACTTC

clone_size: .
j_call: TRBJ2-7
d_call: .
v_call: TRBV18
cdr3_aa: CASSPPAGPYDEQYF
cdr3_nt: TGTGCCAGCTCACCACCTGCGGGGCCCTACGACGAGCAGTACTTC

clone_size: .
j_call: TRBJ1-5
d_call: .
v_call: TRBV19
cdr3_aa: CASRLGQYSNQPQHF
cdr3_nt: TGTGCCAGTAGGCTGGGGCAGTATAGCAATCAGCCCCAGCATTTT

clone_size: .
j_call: TRBJ1-1
d_call: .
v_call: TRBV5-1
cdr3_aa: CASSLDWIGNTEAFF
cdr3_nt: TGCGCCAGCAGCTTGGATTGGATAGGGAACACTGAAGCTTTCTTT

clone_size: few
j_call: TRBJ1-3
d_call: .
v_call: TRBV7-2
cdr3_aa: CASSFGRNTIYF
cdr3_nt: TGTGCCAGCAGCTTTGGACGGAACACCATATATTTT

clone_size: .
j_call: TRBJ1-1
d_call: .
v_call: TRBV11-2
cdr3_aa: CASSLAGGTEAFF
cdr3_nt: TGTGCCAGCAGCTTGGCCGGGGGGACTGAAGCTTTCTTT

clone_size: .
j_call: TRBJ2-2
d_call: TRBD2
v_call: TRBV5-1
cdr3_aa: CASSLGAGERGGELFF
cdr3_nt: TGCGCCAGCAGCTTGGGTGCGGGGGAAAGAGGCGGGGAGCTGTTTTTT

clone_size: .
j_call: TRBJ2-7
d_call: TRBD1
v_call: TRBV5-1
cdr3_aa: CASSPGQPGSYEQYF
cdr3_nt: TGCGCCAGCAGCCCGGGACAGCCGGGATCTTACGAGCAGTACTTC

clone_size: .
j_call: TRBJ2-7
d_call: .
v_call: TRBV7-9
cdr3_aa: CASSRFKGFYEQYF
cdr3_nt: TGTGCCAGCAGCCGCTTTAAGGGGTTCTACGAGCAGTACTTC

clone_size: .
j_call: TRBJ2-7
d_call: .
v_call: TRBV5-1
cdr3_aa: CASSARDGHYEQYF
cdr3_nt: TGCGCCAGCAGCGCCCGGGACGGGCACTACGAGCAGTACTTC

clone_size: many
j_call: TRBJ2-5
d_call: TRBD2
v_call: TRBV6-1
cdr3_aa: CASSELAGGQETQYF
cdr3_nt: TGTGCCAGCAGTGAACTAGCGGGGGGCCAAGAGACCCAGTACTTC

clone_size: .
j_call: TRBJ1-1
d_call: .
v_call: TRBV6-6
cdr3_aa: CANSGGILTEAFF
cdr3_nt: TGTGCCAATTCCGGGGGAATCCTTACTGAAGCTTTCTTT

clone_size: .
j_call: TRBJ1-2
d_call: .
v_call: TRBV6-5
cdr3_aa: CASSEVLDTVYGYTF
cdr3_nt: TGTGCCAGCAGCGAGGTCCTCGACACAGTCTATGGCTACACCTTC

clone_size: .
j_call: TRBJ1-1
d_call: TRBD1
v_call: TRBV12-3/TRBV12-4
cdr3_aa: CAIHRQGFTEAFF
cdr3_nt: TGTGCCATTCACAGACAGGGCTTTACTGAAGCTTTCTTT

clone_size: .
j_call: TRBJ1-2
d_call: TRBD1
v_call: TRBV27
cdr3_aa: CASSFRGQDSFYGYTF
cdr3_nt: TGTGCCAGCAGTTTCCGAGGACAGGATTCCTTCTATGGCTACACCTTC

clone_size: .
j_call: TRBJ2-7
d_call: .
v_call: TRBV7-9
cdr3_aa: CASSGDPYSYEQYF
cdr3_nt: TGTGCCAGCAGCGGGGACCCCTACTCCTACGAGCAGTACTTC

clone_size: .
j_call: TRBJ2-5
d_call: .
v_call: TRBV27
cdr3_aa: CASRVETQYF
cdr3_nt: TGTGCCAGCAGGGTCGAGACCCAGTACTTC

clone_size: once
j_call: TRBJ1-1
d_call: .
v_call: TRBV27
cdr3_aa: CASSLSLQGSTEAFF
cdr3_nt: TGTGCCAGCAGTTTATCGCTTCAGGGTAGCACTGAAGCTTTCTTT

clone_size: .
j_call: TRBJ2-7
d_call: .
v_call: TRBV28
cdr3_aa: CASSLRWDGRFYEQYF
cdr3_nt: TGTGCCAGCAGCTTGCGGTGGGACGGACGTTTCTACGAGCAGTACTTC

clone_size: .
j_call: TRBJ1-6
d_call: .
v_call: TRBV5-1
cdr3_aa: CASSLAGMGSPLHF
cdr3_nt: TGCGCCAGCAGCTTGGCGGGAATGGGTTCACCCCTCCACTTT

clone_size: .
j_call: TRBJ1-2
d_call: .
v_call: TRBV6-5
cdr3_aa: CASSYQGNYGYTF
cdr3_nt: TGTGCCAGCAGTTACCAGGGTAACTATGGCTACACCTTC

clone_size: .
j_call: TRBJ1-1
d_call: .
v_call: TRBV3-1/TRBV3-2
cdr3_aa: CAPGGEAFF
cdr3_nt: TGTGCTCCGGGGGGGGAAGCTTTCTTT

clone_size: .
j_call: TRBJ1-3
d_call: .
v_call: TRBV14
cdr3_aa: CASSRGNGNTIYF
cdr3_nt: TGTGCCAGCAGCCGAGGGAACGGAAACACCATATATTTT

clone_size: .
j_call: TRBJ1-1
d_call: .
v_call: TRBV7-3
cdr3_aa: CASSYGMNTEAFF
cdr3_nt: TGTGCCAGCAGCTATGGCATGAACACTGAAGCTTTCTTT

clone_size: .
j_call: TRBJ1-3
d_call: .
v_call: TRBV12-3/TRBV12-4
cdr3_aa: CASSTTATDTIYF
cdr3_nt: TGTGCCAGCAGTACGACAGCGACCGACACCATATATTTT

clone_size: .
j_call: TRBJ1-1
d_call: .
v_call: TRBV21-1
cdr3_aa: CASSKGVGPNTEAFF
cdr3_nt: TGTGCCAGCAGCAAAGGGGTGGGGCCGAACACTGAAGCTTTCTTT

clone_size: few
j_call: TRBJ2-2
d_call: .
v_call: TRBV6-2/TRBV6-3
cdr3_aa: CASSRGPTGELFF
cdr3_nt: TGTGCCAGCAGCCGCGGACCAACCGGGGAGCTGTTTTTT

clone_size: .
j_call: TRBJ2-7
d_call: .
v_call: TRBV30
cdr3_aa: CAWSSGAIYEQYF
cdr3_nt: TGTGCCTGGAGTTCAGGGGCTATTTACGAGCAGTACTTC

clone_size: .
j_call: TRBJ1-1
d_call: .
v_call: TRBV19
cdr3_aa: CASSWLGGTEAFF
cdr3_nt: TGTGCCAGTAGCTGGCTGGGGGGCACTGAAGCTTTCTTT

clone_size: .
j_call: TRBJ1-2
d_call: .
v_call: TRBV12-2
cdr3_aa: CASRLGQTANYGYTF
cdr3_nt: TGTGCAAGTCGCCTCGGACAAACAGCTAACTATGGCTACACCTTC

clone_size: .
j_call: TRBJ1-1
d_call: TRBD1
v_call: TRBV2
cdr3_aa: CASSEGRQGRRNTEAFF
cdr3_nt: TGTGCCAGCAGTGAAGGTCGACAGGGGAGGAGGAACACTGAAGCTTTCTTT

clone_size: .
j_call: TRBJ2-7
d_call: .
v_call: TRBV19
cdr3_aa: CASSIDRGVSYEQYF
cdr3_nt: TGTGCCAGTAGTATAGATCGTGGGGTCTCCTACGAGCAGTACTTC

clone_size: once
j_call: TRBJ1-5
d_call: .
v_call: TRBV11-2
cdr3_aa: CASSLGGFSNQPQHF
cdr3_nt: TGTGCCAGCAGCTTAGGGGGTTTTAGCAATCAGCCCCAGCATTTT

clone_size: .
j_call: TRBJ1-1
d_call: .
v_call: TRBV30
cdr3_aa: CAWSVWGLPQNTEAFF
cdr3_nt: TGTGCCTGGAGTGTATGGGGACTTCCTCAGAACACTGAAGCTTTCTTT

clone_size: few
j_call: TRBJ1-4
d_call: .
v_call: TRBV3-1/TRBV3-2
cdr3_aa: CASSHPGTLNEKLFF
cdr3_nt: TGTGCCAGCAGCCACCCGGGGACACTGAACGAAAAACTGTTTTTT

clone_size: .
j_call: TRBJ1-5
d_call: .
v_call: TRBV7-3
cdr3_aa: CASSLMYRQNSLGNQPQHF
cdr3_nt: TGTGCCAGCAGCTTAATGTACCGACAGAACTCCTTGGGAAATCAGCCCCAGCATTTT

clone_size: .
j_call: TRBJ1-6
d_call: .
v_call: TRBV9
cdr3_aa: CASSPLATNNSPLHF
cdr3_nt: TGTGCCAGCAGCCCACTGGCGACAAATAATTCACCCCTCCACTTT

clone_size: .
j_call: TRBJ2-7
d_call: .
v_call: TRBV9
cdr3_aa: CASSVGGYSYEQYF
cdr3_nt: TGTGCCAGCAGCGTCGGGGGTTATTCCTACGAGCAGTACTTC

clone_size: .
j_call: TRBJ2-3
d_call: .
v_call: TRBV6-6
cdr3_aa: CASTAGSTDTQYF
cdr3_nt: TGTGCCAGCACGGCGGGGAGCACAGATACGCAGTATTTT

clone_size: .
j_call: TRBJ2-1
d_call: TRBD2
v_call: TRBV5-4
cdr3_aa: CASSSGGGYNEQFF
cdr3_nt: TGTGCCAGCTCTAGCGGGGGGGGGTACAATGAGCAGTTCTTC

clone_size: .
j_call: TRBJ2-7
d_call: TRBD1
v_call: TRBV5-4
cdr3_aa: CASSPTTGGAGVEQYF
cdr3_nt: TGTGCCAGCAGCCCAACGACAGGGGGCGCGGGGGTCGAGCAGTACTTC